This is a list of T cell receptor beta chains from one sample in a study of T cell responses to AZD1222 COVID-19 vaccine. Clones were read by immunoSEQ multiplex PCR, and TCRdb kept only the in-frame ones, dropping some. The table shows tens of thousands of clones, with 70% to 90% occurring only once. The source was peripheral blood, collected on day 0 of AZD1222 vaccination. Receptors originate from an adult in good health. CDR3s include the opening cysteine and the closing phenylalanine or tryptophan. Each record gives: D gene, clone size, V gene, J gene, CDR3 DNA, CDR3 protein. The D gene is left open where the match is weak. Not all rows give a size; the values are once, few, many and, for expanded clones, a class.

TRBD1	.	TRBV18	TRBJ1-1	TGTGCCAGCTCACCCTTAGGGGGCAACACTGAAGCTTTCTTT	CASSPLGGNTEAFF
.	.	TRBV10-2	TRBJ1-1	TGCGCCAGCAGTGGGAACTTGGGGCCAACTGAAGCTTTCTTT	CASSGNLGPTEAFF
TRBD2	once	TRBV4-1	TRBJ2-1	TGCGCCAGCAGCCAAGATGGTCCCAGCGGGAGGGCCCCTGGCGACAATGAGCAGTTCTTC	CASSQDGPSGRAPGDNEQFF
.	.	TRBV13	TRBJ2-7	TGTGCCAGCAGCTTAAATCCGGATAGCTCCTACGAGCAGTACTTC	CASSLNPDSSYEQYF
.	.	TRBV5-1	TRBJ2-2	TGCGCCAGCAGCTTGTCCACTATGCGCGGGGGCCCCACCGGGGAGCTGTTTTTT	CASSLSTMRGGPTGELFF
.	.	TRBV27	TRBJ1-5	TGTGCCAGCAGTTTGGGATACAATCAGCCCCAGCATTTT	CASSLGYNQPQHF
TRBD1	.	TRBV5-1	TRBJ1-1	TGCGCCAGCAGCGCCACAGGGGGCACTGAAGCTTTCTTT	CASSATGGTEAFF
.	.	TRBV5-1	TRBJ2-5	TGCGCCAGCAGCCGCGACACAGAAGAGACCCAGTACTTC	CASSRDTEETQYF
.	once	TRBV15	TRBJ1-1	TGTGCCACCAGGCCTACAGGGTCCGACACTGAAGCTTTCTTT	CATRPTGSDTEAFF
TRBD1	.	TRBV3-1/TRBV3-2	TRBJ2-7	TGTGCCAGCAGCCATCCCCAGGGGGCTCTAGACGAGCAGTACTTC	CASSHPQGALDEQYF
TRBD1	.	TRBV6-6	TRBJ2-7	TGTGCCAGCAGTTACTCGATTCGACAGGGTTACGAGCAGTACTTC	CASSYSIRQGYEQYF
.	.	TRBV7-8	TRBJ1-4	TGTGCCAGCAGCTCCCGGGACACCCAAGAAGGTGAAAAACTGTTTTTT	CASSSRDTQEGEKLFF
.	.	TRBV6-1	TRBJ1-1	TGTGCCAGCAGTGATCTCGGGGAAGCGAACACTGAAGCTTTCTTT	CASSDLGEANTEAFF
TRBD1	.	TRBV5-6	TRBJ2-1	TGTGCCAGCAGCTTTGCCGGGACAGGGGGCTGGGTTGAGCAGTTCTTC	CASSFAGTGGWVEQFF
.	few	TRBV7-2	TRBJ2-3	TGTGCCAGCAGCTTTTCCAGGGGAGATACGCAGTATTTT	CASSFSRGDTQYF
.	.	TRBV5-1	TRBJ2-2	TGCGCCAGCAGCTTGTTGAGTCTACAAACCGGGGAGCTGTTTTTT	CASSLLSLQTGELFF
.	.	TRBV5-1	TRBJ2-1	TGCGCCAGCAGCACTGGGGGCCGTGATGAGCAGTTCTTC	CASSTGGRDEQFF
.	.	TRBV30	TRBJ2-4	TGTGCCGCGGAGGGGAGCTCAGCCAAAAACATTCAGTACTTC	CAAEGSSAKNIQYF
.	few	TRBV28	TRBJ1-3	TGTGCCAGCAGTTTAAGGCTCTCTGGAAACACCATATATTTT	CASSLRLSGNTIYF
.	once	TRBV7-9	TRBJ2-7	TGTGCCAGCAGCTTAGACCGGGGGCGCCAGCAGTACTTC	CASSLDRGRQQYF
.	.	TRBV18	TRBJ1-1	TGTGCCAGCTCACCAGGACAGAACACTGAAGCTTTCTTT	CASSPGQNTEAFF
.	.	TRBV30	TRBJ2-7	TGTGCCTGGAGCGAGGGCAGGGACTTCTACGAGCAGTACTTC	CAWSEGRDFYEQYF
TRBD1	.	TRBV7-2	TRBJ2-7	TGTGCCAGCAGCATAACCGGGACAGGGAGATCCTACGAGCAGTACTTC	CASSITGTGRSYEQYF
.	.	TRBV7-9	TRBJ2-2	TGTGCCAGCAGCTGGGGGACGGAGAACACCGGGGAGCTGTTTTTT	CASSWGTENTGELFF
.	.	TRBV3-1/TRBV3-2	TRBJ2-2	TGTGCCGCCTCCGCGGGTGCCGCTGGGGAGCTGTTTTTT	CAASAGAAGELFF
TRBD2	.	TRBV7-2	TRBJ2-2	TGTGCCAGCAGCTTAGGACTAGCGGTAACCGGGGAGCTGTTTTTT	CASSLGLAVTGELFF
.	.	TRBV28	TRBJ2-7	TGTGCCAGCAGTTTATCTCGAGGTTTCGACGAGCAGTACTTC	CASSLSRGFDEQYF
.	.	TRBV24-1	TRBJ2-6	TGTGCCACCAGGGACGGCAGTTCTGGGGCCAACGTCCTGACTTTC	CATRDGSSGANVLTF
TRBD2	.	TRBV19	TRBJ2-1	TGTGCCAGTAGTATAGATCGGACTAGCGGGAGCTCCTACAATGAGCAGTTCTTC	CASSIDRTSGSSYNEQFF
.	.	TRBV28	TRBJ2-7	TGTGCCAGCAGTTGGGACCAGTCCTACGAGCAGTACTTC	CASSWDQSYEQYF